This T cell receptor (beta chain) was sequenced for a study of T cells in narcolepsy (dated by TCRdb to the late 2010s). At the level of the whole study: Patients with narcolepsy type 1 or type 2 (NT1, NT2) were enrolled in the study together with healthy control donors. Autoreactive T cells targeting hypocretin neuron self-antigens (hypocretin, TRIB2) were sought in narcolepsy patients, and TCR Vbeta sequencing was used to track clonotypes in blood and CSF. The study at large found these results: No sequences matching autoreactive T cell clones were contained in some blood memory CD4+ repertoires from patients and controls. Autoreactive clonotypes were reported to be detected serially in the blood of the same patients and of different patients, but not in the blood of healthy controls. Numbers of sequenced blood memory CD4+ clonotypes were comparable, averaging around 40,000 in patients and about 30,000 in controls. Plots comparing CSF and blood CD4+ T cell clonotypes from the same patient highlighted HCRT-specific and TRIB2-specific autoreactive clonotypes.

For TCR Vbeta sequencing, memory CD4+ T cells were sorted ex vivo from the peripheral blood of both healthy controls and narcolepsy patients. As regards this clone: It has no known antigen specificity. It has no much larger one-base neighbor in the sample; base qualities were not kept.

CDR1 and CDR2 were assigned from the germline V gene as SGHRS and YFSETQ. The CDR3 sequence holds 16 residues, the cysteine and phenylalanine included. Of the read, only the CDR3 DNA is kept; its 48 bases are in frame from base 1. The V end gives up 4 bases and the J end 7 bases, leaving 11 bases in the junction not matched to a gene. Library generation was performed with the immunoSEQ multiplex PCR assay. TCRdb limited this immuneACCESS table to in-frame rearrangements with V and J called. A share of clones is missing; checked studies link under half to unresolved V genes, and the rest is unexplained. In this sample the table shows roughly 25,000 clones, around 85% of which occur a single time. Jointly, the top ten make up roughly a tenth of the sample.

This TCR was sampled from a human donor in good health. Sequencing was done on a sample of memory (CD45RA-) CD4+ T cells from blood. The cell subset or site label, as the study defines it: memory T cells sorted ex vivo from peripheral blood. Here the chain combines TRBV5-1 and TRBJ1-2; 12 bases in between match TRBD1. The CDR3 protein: CASSKEFWDRGPGYTF. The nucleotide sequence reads TGCGCCAGCAGCAAGGAGTTTTGGGACAGGGGGCCTGGCTACACCTTC.